This is a list of T cell receptor beta chains from one sample in a study of shared clonotypes between healthy human individuals. Here immunoSEQ multiplex PCR was the method, and the copy in TCRdb shows in-frame clones only, minus some. The data hold around 990,000 clones, with roughly 80% observed a single time. The source material was memory CD4+ T cells from PBMCs. The receptors were sampled from a man between 18 and 35 years old in good health. Some clones in this sample may be carry-over from other donors' samples. Both conserved end residues are part of each CDR3. A D gene is named only where the DNA matches it firmly. Part of the rows lack a size; the others show once, few, many or a class for expanded clones.

size	J	D	V	CDR3	DNA
few	TRBJ2-2	TRBD2	TRBV4-1	CASSPRGLAGDNTGELFF	TGCGCCAGCAGCCCACGGGGGCTAGCGGGAGATAACACCGGGGAGCTGTTTTTT
.	TRBJ1-3	TRBD1	TRBV4-1	CATQDRGPRSSGNTIYF	TGCGCCACCCAGGACAGGGGCCCCCGGAGCTCTGGAAACACCATATATTTT
few	TRBJ2-2	TRBD2	TRBV7-6	CASSLTSGSAGELFF	TGTGCCAGCAGCCTGACTAGCGGGAGTGCCGGGGAGCTGTTTTTT
few	TRBJ1-1	TRBD1	TRBV27	CASSLKAGGNTEAFF	TGTGCCAGCAGTTTAAAGGCAGGGGGGAACACTGAAGCTTTCTTT
.	TRBJ1-2	.	TRBV28	CASSLIWDYGYTF	TGTGCCAGCAGTTTAATCTGGGATTATGGCTACACCTTC
.	TRBJ2-7	.	TRBV6-1	CASSEYVYEQYF	TGTGCCAGCAGTGAATACGTCTACGAGCAGTACTTC
.	TRBJ2-3	.	TRBV9	CASSAVYRESTDTQYF	TGTGCCAGCAGCGCCGTATACCGGGAATCCACAGATACGCAGTATTTT
.	TRBJ2-4	TRBD1	TRBV2	CASGRLDRGAFGKNIQYF	TGTGCCAGCGGCCGATTGGACAGGGGGGCCTTTGGCAAAAACATTCAGTACTTC
.	TRBJ1-1	.	TRBV28	CASSLPTGNTEAFF	TGTGCCAGCAGTTTACCTACAGGGAACACTGAAGCTTTCTTT
.	TRBJ2-6	.	TRBV9	CASSPTGGVISGANVLTF	TGTGCCAGCAGCCCGACGGGGGGCGTTATCTCTGGGGCCAACGTCCTGACTTTC
.	TRBJ2-2	TRBD2	TRBV6-6	CASSYSASGRSGELFF	TGTGCCAGCAGTTACTCGGCTAGCGGGAGAAGTGGGGAGCTGTTTTTT
.	TRBJ2-6	TRBD1	TRBV30	CAWDRDRGTGANVLTF	TGTGCCTGGGACCGGGACAGGGGTACTGGGGCCAACGTCCTGACTTTC
few	TRBJ1-2	TRBD1	TRBV7-9	CASSPGQGNYGYTF	TGTGCCAGCAGTCCGGGACAGGGGAACTATGGCTACACCTTC
.	TRBJ1-2	.	TRBV9	CASSPGTLYGYTF	TGTGCCAGCAGCCCAGGGACTCTCTATGGCTACACCTTC
few	TRBJ2-2	.	TRBV5-1	CASSPVNTGELFF	TGCGCCAGCAGCCCTGTAAACACCGGGGAGCTGTTTTTT
.	TRBJ2-7	TRBD2	TRBV6-1	CASSLMEGREGEQYF	TGTGCCAGCAGTCTAATGGAGGGCAGGGAGGGCGAGCAATACTTC
once	TRBJ1-5	.	TRBV5-8	CASSLARRWSNQPQHF	TGTGCCAGCAGCTTGGCGAGGCGGTGGAGCAATCAGCCCCAGCATTTT
.	TRBJ2-2	TRBD2	TRBV11-2	CASSFLQGGAGELFF	TGTGCCAGCAGCTTTTTGCAGGGAGGGGCCGGGGAGCTGTTTTTT
.	TRBJ2-5	.	TRBV7-9	CASSFPGLAAQYF	TGTGCCAGCAGCTTCCCGGGCCTGGCGGCCCAGTACTTC